The 12 T cell receptor beta chains given below trace back to one sample, sequenced in a study of T cells after yellow fever vaccination. TCRdb re-called the 5' RACE reads through MiXCR, storing one row per CDR3 protein. The data contain roughly 180,000 distinct CDR3 sequences, approximately 6.2% of them singletons. The sequenced sample was CD4+ T cells sorted from PBMCs, obtained on the day of the first yellow fever vaccination. The origin of the receptors is a man younger than 35 who received the YFV17D yellow fever vaccine.

This clonotype was recorded a few times. V is TRBV5-4 and J is TRBJ2-3; TRBD1 aligns across 9 bases. V lost 4 bases to trimming and J lost 4 bases; unmatched junction nucleotides: 7. The CDR3 has 15 amino acids. Per germline, CDR1 SGHNT and CDR2 YYREEE (reference sequence). CDR3 sequence reads: CASSRRDRVSDTQYF. For the CDR3, the DNA is TGTGCCAGCAGCCGCCGGGACAGGGTGTCAGATACGCAGTATTTT.

Many counts were recorded for this clonotype. V and J are TRBV7-2 and TRBJ1-2; D ambiguous. The CDR3 has 13 residues. Trimming stripped 5 bases from V and 8 bases from J, with 15 bases between. The germline gives CDR1 SGHTA, CDR2 FQGNSA. CDR3 sequence reads: CASSPRGQLGYTF. For the CDR3, the DNA is TGTGCCAGCAGCCCCCGAGGGCAGCTCGGCTACACCTTC.

The gene calls are TRBV6-2 or TRBV6-3 and TRBJ2-5; TRBD1 is a possible D gene (6 bases). Germline V CDR1 and CDR2: MNHEY, SVGEGT. The CDR3 spans 11 residues. Trimming removed 8 bases from V and 7 bases from J, with 11 bases in between. The CDR3 DNA is TGTGCCAGCGGAGAAGGGGGGACCCAGTACTTC. Its translation: CASGEGGTQYF.

This clonotype was seen a handful of times. V usage is TRBV5-1 and J usage is TRBJ1-2, with D hard to call. The CDR3 length is 14 residues. V dropped 4 bases and J dropped 3 bases, with 13 bases sitting between them. CDR1 is SGHRS, CDR2 YFSETQ, per germline. The CDR3 loop is CASSLDRPYYGYTF. CDR3 nucleotides: TGCGCCAGCAGCCTGGACCGCCCTTACTATGGCTACACCTTC.

This clonotype was detected only a few times. V and J are TRBV7-2 and TRBJ1-4, with a tentative D call TRBD1 (6 bases). Trimming shortened V by 3 bases and J by 8 bases, and 13 bases separated the two germline ends. CDR1 and CDR2 from the germline V gene are SGHTA and FQGNSA. The CDR3 sequence is 14 residues long. This CDR3 is CASSLRVGGEKLFF. The CDR3 DNA follows: TGTGCCAGCAGCTTGAGAGTTGGGGGCGAAAAACTGTTTTTT.

This clonotype has a handful of counts. V is TRBV7-3 and J is TRBJ2-5, with TRBD1 as a possible D gene (6 bases). Germline CDR1 reads SGHTA; CDR2 reads FQGTGA. Between the trimmed V and J ends, which lost 3 bases and 5 bases, there was a span of 13 bases. The CDR3 has 14 amino acids. DNA of the CDR3: TGTGCCAGCAGCTTTCCAGGGGTCGGGGAGACCCAGTACTTC. Protein product: CASSFPGVGETQYF.

The chain recombines TRBV4-1 with TRBJ1-3; unclear D gene. V was trimmed by 1 base and J by 3 bases, leaving 10 bases between them. CDR3 length: 15 amino acids. From germline, CDR1 is MGHRA and CDR2 YSYEKL. CDR3 bases: TGCGCCAGCAGCCAAGGGCCGCTAGTTGGAAACACCATATATTTT. Translation gives CASSQGPLVGNTIYF.

This clonotype was found a few times. V gene TRBV4-1 combines with J gene TRBJ1-1, with D perhaps TRBD1 (6 bases). CDR1 is MGHRA and CDR2 is YSYEKL in the germline V gene. The CDR3 has 17 residues. The germline V and J ends were trimmed by 0 bases and 1 base, with 15 bases remaining between them. DNA of the CDR3: TGCGCCAGCAGCCAAGAATATGAAAAGGGGGGGAACACTGAAGCTTTCTTT. Amino acids: CASSQEYEKGGNTEAFF.

This clonotype was observed a few times. The chain recombines TRBV10-3 with TRBJ1-6, with unresolved D. With 0 bases removed from V and 0 bases from J, the gap between germline ends came to 9 bases. Germline values: CDR1 ENHRY, CDR2 SYGVKD. The CDR3 covers 17 residues. The CDR3 sequence is CAISESMGSSYNSPLHF. DNA of the CDR3: TGTGCCATCAGTGAGTCGATGGGGAGCTCCTATAATTCACCCCTCCACTTT.

The table lists this clonotype with many counts. The chain joins TRBV5-1 to TRBJ2-1; 8 nucleotides agree with TRBD2. The CDR3 has 15 residues. Germline trimming cut 1 base from V and 5 bases from J; bases unmatched to any gene: 5. The germline V gene encodes CDR1 SGHRS and CDR2 YFSETQ. DNA for the CDR3: TGCGCCAGCAGCTTGAGGACTAGCCCACACAATGAGCAGTTCTTC. This codes for CASSLRTSPHNEQFF.

This clonotype was seen a handful of times. The rearrangement joins TRBV20-1 to TRBJ2-1, with D possibly matching TRBD2 (5 bases). The CDR3 extends over 13 amino acids. Germline V lookup: CDR1 DFQATT, CDR2 SNEGSKA (reference sequence). V was shortened by 7 bases and J by 0 bases, with 10 bases between the two germline ends. The CDR3 region has the DNA TGCAGTGGTCAGCGGAGCTCCTACAATGAGCAGTTCTTC. As protein: CSGQRSSYNEQFF.

The chain carries TRBV6-5 and TRBJ2-1, with 9 bases fitting TRBD2. Germline V gene sequence: CDR1 MNHEY, CDR2 SVGAGI. Trimming at V came to 0 bases and at J to 15 bases, leaving 6 bases not matched to a gene. The CDR3 length is 13 residues. This CDR3 is CASSYSSSGVSFF. CDR3 DNA: TGTGCCAGCAGTTACTCTTCTAGCGGGGTGTCGTTCTTC.